Below are 26 T cell receptor beta chains sequenced from a single sample in a study of post-analysis software for immune sequencing data (dated by TCRdb to 2013 to 2016). The library came from PCR. The data were produced on an Illumina HiSeq 2500. To reduce PCR and sequencing biases, unique molecular identifiers were built into the TCR beta cDNA libraries. TCRdb itself trimmed the public reads at Q25 with fastp, ran MiXCR and retained productive beta chains. Under each unique CDR3 protein, matching rows form one entry showing the most common genes and DNA. The sample records 750,000 to 950,000 distinct CDR3 sequences, roughly half of which are singletons. The ten largest clones capture about 4.8% of the sample. Antigens of these TCRs are unknown. The paper's findings and limits, for the study overall: Significantly higher frequencies in patients than in controls were found for about five TRBV segments, including TRBV5-6, TRBV5-1 and TRBV20-1.

Specimen: blood. These receptor sequences come from a girl aged 10-17 years with multiple sclerosis.

V and J are TRBV9 and TRBJ2-5; the match to TRBD2 covers 8 bases. Germline CDR1 reads SGDLS; CDR2 reads YYNGEE. V was clipped by 3 bases and J by 4 bases; unmatched bases: 8. The CDR3 is 15 residues long. Written as DNA, the CDR3 is TGTGCCAGCAGCGGAGGAAAGAGCGGGAGAGAGACCCAGTACTTC. The encoded protein is CASSGGKSGRETQYF.

This chain joins TRBV5-1 and TRBJ2-1; D may correspond to TRBD1 or TRBD2 (5 bases each). The better agreement between TRBJ2-7 and the DNA end casts doubt on the J call. Looked up from germline, CDR1 is SGHRS and CDR2 is YFSETQ. CDR3 length: 15 residues. The CDR3 protein is CASSDGTVTYNEQYF. The CDR3 DNA is TGCGCCAGCAGCGACGGGACGGTTACCTACAATGAGCAGTACTTC.

Points on this clonotype: A much larger clone differs by one base, so this may be a read error. The rearrangement links TRBV29-1 to TRBJ1-3; perhaps TRBD1 as D (5 bases). The CDR3 runs 15 residues. CDR1 is SQVTM, CDR2 ANQGSEA, per germline. This CDR3 reads CSVGDVPFSGNTRYF. CDR3 in DNA: TGCAGCGTGGGGGACGTACCTTTCTCTGGAAACACCAGATATTTT.

V gene TRBV5-1 combines with J gene TRBJ2-7; TRBD2 aligns across 14 bases. This CDR3 is 14 amino acids long. The V segment lost 3 bases and the J segment 6 bases; nucleotides outside the gene matches: 2. The germline V gene has CDR1 SGHRS and CDR2 YFSETQ. The CDR3: CASSSGTSGGEQYF. DNA of the CDR3: TGCGCCAGCAGCTCCGGGACTAGCGGGGGCGAGCAGTACTTC.

This chain joins TRBV5-1 and TRBJ2-1, with D perhaps matching TRBD1 (6 bases). CDR1 and CDR2 from the germline V gene are SGHRS and YFSETQ. The CDR3 is 17 residues long. The V end lost 4 bases, the J end lost 2 bases, and 19 bases lay between the germline ends. CDR3 sequence: CASSPGYREGAYNEQFF. The CDR3 DNA sequence: TGCGCCAGCAGCCCAGGGTACAGGGAAGGGGCCTACAATGAGCAGTTCTTC.

As regards this clonotype: The junction differs from germline at one of its ends, possibly a read error. The V and J genes are TRBV15 and TRBJ2-1; 11 bases agree with TRBD2. There are 17 residues in the CDR3. Germline V gene sequence: CDR1 LNHNV, CDR2 YYDKDF (reference sequence). The DNA for the CDR3 is TGCGCCACCAGCAGACAAATTAGCGGGAGGGCCAAGGATGAGCAGTTCTTC. Translating it yields CATSRQISGRAKDEQFF. Drawing the rest from reference TRBV15 and TRBJ2-1, the complete variable domain is DAMVIQNPRYQVTQFGKPVTLSCSQTLNHNVMYWYQQKSSQAPKLLFHYYDKDFNNEADTPDNFQSRRPNTSFCFLDIRSPGLGDTAMYLCATSRQISGRAKDEQFFGPGTRLTVL.

This clonotype has a count of ten or more. The chain uses TRBV4-1 and TRBJ2-6, with D unresolved. CDR1 is MGHRA and CDR2 is YSYEKL in the germline V gene. Trimming stripped 4 bases from V and 2 bases from J, with 3 bases between. CDR3 length equals 13 residues. CDR3 amino acids: CASSPTGANVLTF. CDR3 bases: TGCGCCAGCAGCCCGACTGGGGCCAACGTCCTGACTTTC.

This clonotype occurred a few times. This sequence joins TRBV5-1 and TRBJ2-6; D is undetermined. The CDR3 contains 17 residues. Trimming shortened V by 4 bases and J by 0 bases, and 14 bases separated the two germline ends. The germline V gene encodes CDR1 SGHRS and CDR2 YFSETQ. The CDR3 nucleotides read TGCGCCAGCAGCCAAGGTGGCACCACCTCTGGGGCCAACGTCCTGACTTTC. Translating gives CASSQGGTTSGANVLTF.

The chain employs TRBV29-1 and TRBJ2-5, with D possibly called TRBD1 or TRBD2 (5 bases each). The CDR3 is 13 amino acids. Deletions cut 7 bases from V and 3 bases from J, with 15 bases between. Germline V gives CDR1 SQVTM, CDR2 ANQGSEA. CDR3 residues: CSGKGRSKETQYF. The CDR3 DNA reads TGCAGCGGAAAGGGACGGTCGAAAGAGACCCAGTACTTC.

V usage is TRBV29-1 and J usage is TRBJ2-5, with D perhaps TRBD1 (6 bases). The J call may be faulty, since TRBJ2-7 better matches the DNA end. This CDR3 is built from 12 residues. Germline lookup yields CDR1 SQVTM and CDR2 ANQGSEA. CDR3 nucleotide sequence: TGCAGCGGGGTATCACAGGGCCGCGAGCAGTACTTC. It encodes CSGVSQGREQYF.

This clonotype came up a few times. The chain joins TRBV18 to TRBJ2-7; the D gene is possibly TRBD1 (5 bases). Germline CDR1 reads KGHSH; CDR2 reads LQKENI. The CDR3 spans 14 residues. V was cut by 2 bases and J by 4 bases, with 12 bases left in between. The CDR3 is CASSPWGREYEQYF. CDR3 nucleotide sequence: TGTGCCAGCTCACCATGGGGCAGGGAATACGAGCAGTACTTC. Full variable domain (outside the CDR3, taken from reference TRBV18 and TRBJ2-7): NAGVMQNPRHLVRRRGQEARLRCSPMKGHSHVYWYRQLPEEGLKFMVYLQKENIIDESGMPKERFSAEFPKEGPSILRIQQVVRGDSAAYFCASSPWGREYEQYFGPGTRLTVT.

On this clonotype: At one end, the junction sequence differs from germline, possibly due to a read error. The genes are TRBV29-1 and TRBJ2-4; D possibly corresponds to TRBD2 (5 bases). This CDR3 region has 15 residues. Germline V gives CDR1 SQVTM, CDR2 ANQGSEA. The CDR3 loop is CSVLPAGRAKNIQYF. The CDR3 DNA sequence: TGTAGCGTGCTCCCGGCAGGCAGAGCCAAAAACATTCAGTACTTC. The whole variable domain, remainder taken from reference TRBV29-1 and TRBJ2-4, is SAVISQKPSRDICQRGTSLTIQCQVDSQVTMMFWYRQQPGQSLTLIATANQGSEATYESGFVIDKFPISRPNLTFSTLTVSNMSPEDSSIYLCSVLPAGRAKNIQYFGAGTRLSVL.

This clonotype has a handful of counts. J is TRBJ2-6 and V is TRBV5-1, with no clear D. V gave up 5 bases and J gave up 0 bases, with 6 bases separating them. The CDR3 contains 14 residues. Germline CDR1 reads SGHRS; CDR2 reads YFSETQ. The CDR3 is CASSQDSGANVLTF. The DNA for the CDR3 is TGCGCCAGCAGTCAGGACTCTGGGGCCAACGTCCTGACTTTC.

This clonotype was observed once. This sequence joins TRBV3-1 and TRBJ2-5; D gene unclear. Germline loops: CDR1 LGHDT, CDR2 YNNKEL (reference sequence). The CDR3 is made up of 16 amino acids. The germline V and J ends were trimmed by 4 bases and 2 bases, with 17 bases remaining between them. CDR3 DNA sequence: TGTGCCAGCAGCCTCCCAGATGCAGGAGCACAAGAGACCCAGTACTTC. Amino acids: CASSLPDAGAQETQYF.

The gene calls are TRBV20-1 and TRBJ2-1, with D possibly TRBD2 on 7 matching bases. The CDR3 extends over 13 amino acids. V was trimmed by 0 bases and J by 10 bases, leaving 13 bases between them. Germline CDR1 is DFQATT and CDR2 is SNEGSKA (reference sequence). The CDR3, as DNA: TGCAGTGCTAGAGATCTGGGGGGGCTGGAGCAGTTCTTC. It yields the protein CSARDLGGLEQFF.

This rearrangement joins TRBV10-1 to TRBJ2-1; 10 bases are shared with TRBD1. Germline values: CDR1 WNHNN, CDR2 SYGVQD (reference sequence). The CDR3 extends over 14 amino acids. J gave up 6 bases and V 6 bases, and 5 bases lay outside the gene matches. The CDR3 protein is CASRAGTGVNEQFF. CDR3 in DNA: TGCGCCAGCAGAGCCGGGACAGGGGTCAATGAGCAGTTCTTC.

This clonotype was detected a few times. The chain combines TRBV6-5 with TRBJ1-5; D not certain. This CDR3 is 18 amino acids long. Germline CDR1 MNHEY, CDR2 SVGAGI. Between the trimmed V and J ends, which lost 2 bases and 0 bases, there was a span of 17 bases. In nucleotides, the CDR3 is TGTGCCAGCAGTTACGATAGTTTTACAGCCGATAGCAATCAGCCCCAGCATTTT. Residues: CASSYDSFTADSNQPQHF.

Worth noting for this clonotype: The DNA is left out, because the CDR3 cannot be placed on it with certainty; the CDR3 is given as TCRdb lists it. This chain uses TRBV29-1 with TRBJ1-2; TRBD1 is the table's D call, not checked against the DNA. 15 amino acids form the CDR3, both terminal residues included. The germline gives CDR1 SQVTM, CDR2 ANQGSEA. CDR3 amino acids: CSVDRQGLANYGCTF.

There are a few counts of this clonotype. The chain carries TRBV29-1 and TRBJ1-2; 10 bases line up with TRBD1. J gave up 4 bases and V 4 bases, and 3 bases lay outside the gene matches. Germline CDR1 and CDR2: SQVTM and ANQGSEA. This CDR3 has 13 amino acids. CDR3 sequence: CSVGTGGPYGYTF. In nucleotides, the CDR3 is TGCAGCGTTGGGACAGGGGGGCCCTATGGCTACACCTTC.

This chain joins TRBV20-1 and TRBJ2-3, with 7 bases matching TRBD1. J lost 3 bases, V lost 4 bases, and 7 bases had no gene match. CDR1 is DFQATT, CDR2 SNEGSKA, per germline (reference sequence). The CDR3 covers 14 residues. This chain's CDR3 is CSANNRGRTDTQYF. The CDR3 bases are TGCAGTGCTAACAACAGGGGAAGGACAGATACGCAGTATTTT.

The chain recombines TRBV12-5 with TRBJ2-4; TRBD1 might be the D (6 bases). The DNA end favors TRBJ2-7, so the J call may be wrong. This CDR3 is built from 14 residues. CDR1 LGHNT and CDR2 FRNRAP come from the germline V gene. The chain's CDR3 is CASGSGHQTYEQYF. CDR3 DNA sequence: TGTGCTAGTGGCTCGGGACACCAAACCTACGAGCAGTACTTC.

This clonotype was detected once. This sequence joins TRBV2 and TRBJ2-5; D is undetermined. The J call may be mistaken, given a closer DNA end match to TRBJ2-4. The germline CDR1 and CDR2 sequences are SNHLY and FYNNEI. This CDR3 is built from 13 residues. The CDR3 loop reads CASSEGGMGIQYF. CDR3 nucleotides: TGTGCCAGCAGTGAAGGGGGTATGGGCATTCAGTACTTC.

The rearrangement joins TRBV2 to TRBJ1-1; TRBD1 might be the D (5 bases). The CDR3 is 14 amino acids. The V end was cut by 6 bases, the J end by 1 base, with 12 bases between. Germline V gene data show CDR1 as SNHLY and CDR2 as FYNNEI. The CDR3 loop reads CASSPGLKNTEAFF. In DNA, the CDR3 is TGTGCCAGCAGCCCGGGACTGAAGAACACTGAAGCTTTCTTT.

As regards this clonotype: The junction and the germline gene differ at one end; a read error may be behind it. The chain carries TRBV27 and TRBJ1-1; 7 bases align to TRBD1. The germline V gene has CDR1 MNHEY and CDR2 SMNVEV (reference sequence). The CDR3 is 15 amino acids. DNA of the CDR3: TGTGCCGGCAGTTTGTCGTCAGGGGGAGGGACTGAAGCTTTCTTT. Amino acids: CAGSLSSGGGTEAFF.

The CDR3 sequence: CSVAILAGVTREQYF. The CDR3 DNA reads TGCAGCGTTGCAATACTAGCGGGAGTTACCCGCGAGCAGTACTTC. The V call is TRBV29-1, the J call TRBJ2-7; 11 nucleotides align to TRBD2. V lost 4 bases and J lost 6; bases outside the gene matches: 11. Germline V gene data show CDR1 as SQVTM and CDR2 as ANQGSEA. The CDR3 runs to 15 residues.

The table lists this clonotype with a few counts. The chain couples TRBV7-3 to TRBJ2-1; the D gene is possibly TRBD2 (6 bases). With 0 bases removed from V and 4 bases from J, the gap between germline ends came to 10 bases. Germline CDR1 is SGHTA and CDR2 is FQGTGA. The length of the CDR3 is 15 residues. CDR3 nucleotide sequence: TGTGCCAGCAGCTTAACTACGGGACTGTACAATGAGCAGTTCTTC. This gives the protein CASSLTTGLYNEQFF.